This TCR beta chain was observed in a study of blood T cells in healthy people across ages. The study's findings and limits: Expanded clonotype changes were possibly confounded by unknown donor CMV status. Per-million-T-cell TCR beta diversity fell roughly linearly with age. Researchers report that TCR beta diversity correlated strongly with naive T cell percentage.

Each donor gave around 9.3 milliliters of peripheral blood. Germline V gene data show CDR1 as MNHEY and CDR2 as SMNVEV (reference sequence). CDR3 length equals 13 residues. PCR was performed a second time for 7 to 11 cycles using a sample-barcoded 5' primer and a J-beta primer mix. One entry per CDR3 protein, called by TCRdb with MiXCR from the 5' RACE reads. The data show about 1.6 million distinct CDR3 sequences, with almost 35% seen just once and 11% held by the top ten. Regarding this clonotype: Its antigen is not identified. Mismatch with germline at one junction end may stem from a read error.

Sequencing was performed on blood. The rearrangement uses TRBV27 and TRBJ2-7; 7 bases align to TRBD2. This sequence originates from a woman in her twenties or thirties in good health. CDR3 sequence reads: CAGSPGGHHEQYF. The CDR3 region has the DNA TGTGCCGGCAGCCCGGGAGGCCACCACGAGCAGTACTTC.